This TCR beta chain was identified during a study of T cell responses to AZD1222 COVID-19 vaccine. The V end lost 5 bases, the J end lost 2 bases, and 13 bases lay between the germline ends. Germline V gene data show CDR1 as SGHVS and CDR2 as FNYEAQ. CDR3 length: 15 residues. Overall study results and limits: Unmutated variant regions are reportedly the target of nearly half of TCRs that are spike-specific. Donors, mostly white British, included more females; clonal diversity was possibly underestimated. At 160-218 and 743-854, vaccine-associated CD4 TCRs were dominant, and they spanned spike.

Clones were read by immunoSEQ multiplex PCR, and TCRdb kept only the in-frame ones, dropping some. In the table there are around 78,000 clones, around 86% of which are singletons. A note on this clone: Its matching antigen is unknown.

The chain has TRBV7-6 and TRBJ1-3; D ambiguous. This clonotype originated in an adult in good health. Sequencing was performed on peripheral blood, taken on day 0 of AZD1222 vaccination. The CDR3 DNA reads as TGTGCCAGCAGCGTCAGCCCTACACCTGGAAACACCATATATTTT. Protein: CASSVSPTPGNTIYF.